This T cell receptor (beta chain) was profiled in a study of blood T cell repertoires in COVID-19. Study details: COVID-19 samples collected from the United States, Italy and Spain covered acute and convalescent phases. PBMCs, B-cell-depleted T cells, or T cells provided the cDNA or gDNA that made up the material.

Points on this clone: The same CDR3 arises from other DNA sequences in this sample as well.

This CDR3 has 14 residues. CDR1 and CDR2 (germline): LGHNA, YSLEER. V lost 0 bases and J 1 base, leaving 6 bases between the germline ends. Method: immunoSEQ multiplex PCR; TCRdb's copy keeps in-frame clones and lacks some. The data show about 240,000 clones, with more than 75% seen just once and 7.1% held by the top ten. The sequence was obtained from a woman aged 70-85 years with active or convalescent COVID-19. Material: peripheral blood. V and J are TRBV4-3 and TRBJ1-1; D is unresolved. The CDR3 reads CASSQDRGNTEAFF. CDR3 in DNA: TGCGCCAGCAGCCAAGATCGGGGGAACACTGAAGCTTTCTTT.